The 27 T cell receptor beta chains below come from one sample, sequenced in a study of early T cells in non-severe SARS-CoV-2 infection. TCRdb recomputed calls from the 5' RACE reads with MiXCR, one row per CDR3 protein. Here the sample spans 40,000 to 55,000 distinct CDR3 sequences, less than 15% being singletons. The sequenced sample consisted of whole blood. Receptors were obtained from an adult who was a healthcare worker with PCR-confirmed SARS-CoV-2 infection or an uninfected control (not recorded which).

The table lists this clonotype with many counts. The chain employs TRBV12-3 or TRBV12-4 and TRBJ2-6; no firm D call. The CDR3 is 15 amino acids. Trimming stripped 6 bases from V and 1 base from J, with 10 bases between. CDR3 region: CASSRRRSGANVLTF. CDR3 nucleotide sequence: TGTGCCAGCAGCCGACGACGGTCTGGGGCCAACGTCCTGACTTTC.

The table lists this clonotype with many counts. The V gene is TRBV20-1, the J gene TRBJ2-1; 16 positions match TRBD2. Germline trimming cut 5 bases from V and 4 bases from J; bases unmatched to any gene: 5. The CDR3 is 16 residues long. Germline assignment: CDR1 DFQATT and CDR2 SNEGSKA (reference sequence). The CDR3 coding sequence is TGCAGTGCTGGGACTAGCGGGGGGGCAGCTTACAATGAGCAGTTCTTC. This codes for CSAGTSGGAAYNEQFF.

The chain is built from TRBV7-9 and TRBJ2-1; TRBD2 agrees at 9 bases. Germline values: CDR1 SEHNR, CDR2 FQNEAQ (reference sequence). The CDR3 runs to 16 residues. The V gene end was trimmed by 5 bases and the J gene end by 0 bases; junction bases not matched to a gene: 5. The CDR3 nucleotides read TGTGCCAGCAGCCGTAGACTAGCGGCCTCCTACAATGAGCAGTTCTTC. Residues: CASSRRLAASYNEQFF.

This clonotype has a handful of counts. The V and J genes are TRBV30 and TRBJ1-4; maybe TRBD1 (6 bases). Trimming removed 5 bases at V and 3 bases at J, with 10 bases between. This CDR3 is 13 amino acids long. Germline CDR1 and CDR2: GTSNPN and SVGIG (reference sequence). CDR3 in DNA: TGTGCCTGGCGGGGACAAGCTAATGAAAAACTGTTTTTT. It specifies CAWRGQANEKLFF.

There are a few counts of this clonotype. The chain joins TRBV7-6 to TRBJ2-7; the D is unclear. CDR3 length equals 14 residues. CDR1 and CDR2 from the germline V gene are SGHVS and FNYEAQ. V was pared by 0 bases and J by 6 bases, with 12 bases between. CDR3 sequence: CASSLALGSPEQYF. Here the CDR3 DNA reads TGTGCCAGCAGCTTAGCGTTGGGGTCCCCCGAGCAGTACTTC.

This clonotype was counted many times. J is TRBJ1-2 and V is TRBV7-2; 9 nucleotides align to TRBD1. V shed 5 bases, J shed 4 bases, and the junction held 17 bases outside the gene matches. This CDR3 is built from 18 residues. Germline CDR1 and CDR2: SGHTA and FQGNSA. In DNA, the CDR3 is TGTGCCAGCAGCCCGTACGGGACAGGGAACCCGGGGCCCTATGGCTACACCTTC. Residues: CASSPYGTGNPGPYGYTF.

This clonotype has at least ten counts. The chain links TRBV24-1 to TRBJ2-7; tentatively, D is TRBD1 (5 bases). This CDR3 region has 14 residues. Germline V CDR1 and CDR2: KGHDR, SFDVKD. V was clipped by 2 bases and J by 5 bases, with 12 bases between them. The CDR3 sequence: CATSDSSEGDEQYF. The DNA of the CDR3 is TGTGCCACCAGTGATTCCTCAGAAGGGGACGAGCAGTACTTC.

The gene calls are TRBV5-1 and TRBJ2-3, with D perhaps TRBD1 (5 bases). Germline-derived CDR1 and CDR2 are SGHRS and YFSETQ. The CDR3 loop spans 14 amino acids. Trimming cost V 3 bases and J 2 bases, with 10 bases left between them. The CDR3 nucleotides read TGCGCCAGCAGCTCTTGGGGCCCCACAGATACGCAGTATTTT. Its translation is CASSSWGPTDTQYF.

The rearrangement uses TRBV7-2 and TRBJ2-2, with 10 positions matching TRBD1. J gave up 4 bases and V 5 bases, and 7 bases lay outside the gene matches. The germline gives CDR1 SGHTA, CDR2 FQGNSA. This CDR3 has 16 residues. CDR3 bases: TGTGCCAGCAGCGTGACAGGGGGCGCGAGCACCGGGGAGCTGTTTTTT. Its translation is CASSVTGGASTGELFF.

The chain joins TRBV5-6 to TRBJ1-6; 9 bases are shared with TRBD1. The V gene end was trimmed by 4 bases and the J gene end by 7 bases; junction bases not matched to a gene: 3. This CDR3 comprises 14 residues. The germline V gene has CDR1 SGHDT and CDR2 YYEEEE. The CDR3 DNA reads TGTGCCAGCAGCGGCGGGACAGGGAATTCACCCCTCCACTTT. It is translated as CASSGGTGNSPLHF.

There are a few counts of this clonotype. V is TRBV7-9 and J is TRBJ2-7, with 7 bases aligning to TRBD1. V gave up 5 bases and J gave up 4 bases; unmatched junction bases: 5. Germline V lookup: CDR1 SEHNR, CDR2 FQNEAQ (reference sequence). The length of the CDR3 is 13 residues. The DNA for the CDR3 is TGTGCCAGCAGCATCCAACAGGGGTACGAGCAGTACTTC. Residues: CASSIQQGYEQYF.

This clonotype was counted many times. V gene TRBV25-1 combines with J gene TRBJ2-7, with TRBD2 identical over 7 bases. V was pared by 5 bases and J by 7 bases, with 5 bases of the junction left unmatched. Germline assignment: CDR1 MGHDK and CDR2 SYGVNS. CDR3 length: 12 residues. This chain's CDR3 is CASSLGGSEQYF. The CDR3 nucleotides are TGTGCCAGCAGTTTGGGGGGGAGTGAGCAGTACTTC.

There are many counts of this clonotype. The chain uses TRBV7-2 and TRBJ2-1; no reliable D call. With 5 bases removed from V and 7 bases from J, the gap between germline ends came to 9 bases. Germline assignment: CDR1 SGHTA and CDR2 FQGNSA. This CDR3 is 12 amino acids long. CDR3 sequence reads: CASSAGPNEQFF. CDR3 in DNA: TGTGCCAGCAGCGCCGGGCCGAATGAGCAGTTCTTC.

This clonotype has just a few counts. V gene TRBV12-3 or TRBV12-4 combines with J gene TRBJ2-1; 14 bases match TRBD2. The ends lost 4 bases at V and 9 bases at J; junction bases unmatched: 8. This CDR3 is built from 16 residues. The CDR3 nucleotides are TGTGCCAGCAGTTCCCCGGGACTAGCGGGAGCTCGTGAGCAGTTCTTC. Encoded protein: CASSSPGLAGAREQFF.

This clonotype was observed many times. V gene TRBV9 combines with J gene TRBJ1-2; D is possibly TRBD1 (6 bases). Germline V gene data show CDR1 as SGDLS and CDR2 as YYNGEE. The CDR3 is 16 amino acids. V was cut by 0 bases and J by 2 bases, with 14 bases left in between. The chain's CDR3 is CASSVVPQGGNYGYTF. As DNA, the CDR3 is TGTGCCAGCAGCGTAGTGCCACAGGGAGGAAACTATGGCTACACCTTC.

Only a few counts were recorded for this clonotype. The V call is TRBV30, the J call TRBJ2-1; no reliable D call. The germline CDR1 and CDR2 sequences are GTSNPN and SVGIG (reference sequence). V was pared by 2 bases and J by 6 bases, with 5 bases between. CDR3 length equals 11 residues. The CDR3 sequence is CAWSSSNEQFF. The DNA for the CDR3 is TGTGCCTGGAGTTCTAGCAATGAGCAGTTCTTC.

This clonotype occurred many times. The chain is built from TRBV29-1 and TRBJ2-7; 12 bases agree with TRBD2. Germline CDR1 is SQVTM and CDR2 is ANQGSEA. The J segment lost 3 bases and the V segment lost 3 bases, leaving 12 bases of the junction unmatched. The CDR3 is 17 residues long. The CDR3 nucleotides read TGCAGCGTTGAGATGGGGACTAGCGGGCCCCTCGGCTACGAGCAGTACTTC. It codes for CSVEMGTSGPLGYEQYF.

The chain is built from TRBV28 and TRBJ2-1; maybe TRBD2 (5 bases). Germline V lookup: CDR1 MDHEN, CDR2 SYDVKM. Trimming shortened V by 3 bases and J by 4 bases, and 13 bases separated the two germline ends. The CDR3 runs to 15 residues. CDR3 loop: CASSFSGSLYNEQFF. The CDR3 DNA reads TGTGCCAGCAGTTTCTCGGGGAGCTTATACAATGAGCAGTTCTTC.

CDR3 amino acids: CAISEGGQQYF. CDR3 nucleotides: TGTGCCATCAGTGAAGGCGGCCAGCAGTACTTC. The V and J genes are TRBV10-3 and TRBJ2-7; D is ambiguous. CDR3 length: 11 amino acids. Germline V gene sequence: CDR1 ENHRY, CDR2 SYGVKD. Trimming cost V 3 bases and J 8 bases, with 8 bases left between them.

The CDR3 loop is CSVDSGTDTQYF. The CDR3 bases are TGCAGCGTTGACTCAGGCACAGATACGCAGTATTTT. J is TRBJ2-3 and V is TRBV29-1; no definite D call. The germline V and J ends were trimmed by 3 bases and 1 base, with 5 bases remaining between them. CDR1 and CDR2 (germline): SQVTM, ANQGSEA. There are 12 residues in the CDR3.

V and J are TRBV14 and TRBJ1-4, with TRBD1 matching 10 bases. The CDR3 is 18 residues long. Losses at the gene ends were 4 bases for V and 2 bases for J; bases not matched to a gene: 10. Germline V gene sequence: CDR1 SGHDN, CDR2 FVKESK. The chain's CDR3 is CASSRNRDRGGTNEKLFF. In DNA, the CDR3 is TGTGCCAGCAGCCGTAACCGGGACAGGGGAGGTACTAATGAAAAACTGTTTTTT.

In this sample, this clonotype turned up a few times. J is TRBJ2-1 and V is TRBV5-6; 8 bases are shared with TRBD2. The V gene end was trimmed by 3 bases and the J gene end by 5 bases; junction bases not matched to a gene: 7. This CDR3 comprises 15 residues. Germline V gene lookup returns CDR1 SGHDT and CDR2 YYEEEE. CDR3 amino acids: CASSSQRESHNEQFF. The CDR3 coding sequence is TGTGCCAGCAGCTCCCAGCGGGAGTCCCACAATGAGCAGTTCTTC.

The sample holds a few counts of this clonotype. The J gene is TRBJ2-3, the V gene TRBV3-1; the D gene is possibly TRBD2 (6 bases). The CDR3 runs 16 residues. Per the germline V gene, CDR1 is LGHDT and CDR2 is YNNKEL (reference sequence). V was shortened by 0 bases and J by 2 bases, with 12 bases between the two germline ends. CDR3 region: CASSQDRLAPTDTQYF. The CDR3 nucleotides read TGTGCCAGCAGCCAAGATCGCCTAGCGCCCACAGATACGCAGTATTTT.

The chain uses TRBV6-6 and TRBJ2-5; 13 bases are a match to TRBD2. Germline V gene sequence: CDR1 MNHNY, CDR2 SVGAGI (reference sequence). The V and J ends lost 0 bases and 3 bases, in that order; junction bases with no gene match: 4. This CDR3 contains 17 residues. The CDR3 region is CASSYSITSGREETQYF. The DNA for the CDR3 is TGTGCCAGCAGTTACTCGATAACTAGCGGGAGGGAAGAGACCCAGTACTTC.

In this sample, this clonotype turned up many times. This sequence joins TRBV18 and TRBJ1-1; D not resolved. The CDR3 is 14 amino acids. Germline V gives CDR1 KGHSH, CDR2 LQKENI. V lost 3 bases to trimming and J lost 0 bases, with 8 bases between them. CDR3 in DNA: TGTGCCAGCTCACCGGGAGGGATGAACACTGAAGCTTTCTTT. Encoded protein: CASSPGGMNTEAFF.

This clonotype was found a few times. CDR3 sequence: CASSQVQANTEAFF. The CDR3, as DNA: TGTGCCAGCAGCCAGGTGCAGGCGAACACTGAAGCTTTCTTT. V gene TRBV3-1 combines with J gene TRBJ1-1; D uncertain. The CDR3 consists of 14 residues. Germline CDR1 is LGHDT and CDR2 is YNNKEL (reference sequence). V was cut by 3 bases and J by 1 base, with 9 bases left in between.

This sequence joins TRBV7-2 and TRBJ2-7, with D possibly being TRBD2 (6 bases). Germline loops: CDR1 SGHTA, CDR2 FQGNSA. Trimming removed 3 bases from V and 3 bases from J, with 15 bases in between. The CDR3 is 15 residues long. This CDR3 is CASSFAGLAHYEQYF. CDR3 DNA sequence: TGTGCCAGCAGCTTCGCGGGGCTAGCTCACTACGAGCAGTACTTC.